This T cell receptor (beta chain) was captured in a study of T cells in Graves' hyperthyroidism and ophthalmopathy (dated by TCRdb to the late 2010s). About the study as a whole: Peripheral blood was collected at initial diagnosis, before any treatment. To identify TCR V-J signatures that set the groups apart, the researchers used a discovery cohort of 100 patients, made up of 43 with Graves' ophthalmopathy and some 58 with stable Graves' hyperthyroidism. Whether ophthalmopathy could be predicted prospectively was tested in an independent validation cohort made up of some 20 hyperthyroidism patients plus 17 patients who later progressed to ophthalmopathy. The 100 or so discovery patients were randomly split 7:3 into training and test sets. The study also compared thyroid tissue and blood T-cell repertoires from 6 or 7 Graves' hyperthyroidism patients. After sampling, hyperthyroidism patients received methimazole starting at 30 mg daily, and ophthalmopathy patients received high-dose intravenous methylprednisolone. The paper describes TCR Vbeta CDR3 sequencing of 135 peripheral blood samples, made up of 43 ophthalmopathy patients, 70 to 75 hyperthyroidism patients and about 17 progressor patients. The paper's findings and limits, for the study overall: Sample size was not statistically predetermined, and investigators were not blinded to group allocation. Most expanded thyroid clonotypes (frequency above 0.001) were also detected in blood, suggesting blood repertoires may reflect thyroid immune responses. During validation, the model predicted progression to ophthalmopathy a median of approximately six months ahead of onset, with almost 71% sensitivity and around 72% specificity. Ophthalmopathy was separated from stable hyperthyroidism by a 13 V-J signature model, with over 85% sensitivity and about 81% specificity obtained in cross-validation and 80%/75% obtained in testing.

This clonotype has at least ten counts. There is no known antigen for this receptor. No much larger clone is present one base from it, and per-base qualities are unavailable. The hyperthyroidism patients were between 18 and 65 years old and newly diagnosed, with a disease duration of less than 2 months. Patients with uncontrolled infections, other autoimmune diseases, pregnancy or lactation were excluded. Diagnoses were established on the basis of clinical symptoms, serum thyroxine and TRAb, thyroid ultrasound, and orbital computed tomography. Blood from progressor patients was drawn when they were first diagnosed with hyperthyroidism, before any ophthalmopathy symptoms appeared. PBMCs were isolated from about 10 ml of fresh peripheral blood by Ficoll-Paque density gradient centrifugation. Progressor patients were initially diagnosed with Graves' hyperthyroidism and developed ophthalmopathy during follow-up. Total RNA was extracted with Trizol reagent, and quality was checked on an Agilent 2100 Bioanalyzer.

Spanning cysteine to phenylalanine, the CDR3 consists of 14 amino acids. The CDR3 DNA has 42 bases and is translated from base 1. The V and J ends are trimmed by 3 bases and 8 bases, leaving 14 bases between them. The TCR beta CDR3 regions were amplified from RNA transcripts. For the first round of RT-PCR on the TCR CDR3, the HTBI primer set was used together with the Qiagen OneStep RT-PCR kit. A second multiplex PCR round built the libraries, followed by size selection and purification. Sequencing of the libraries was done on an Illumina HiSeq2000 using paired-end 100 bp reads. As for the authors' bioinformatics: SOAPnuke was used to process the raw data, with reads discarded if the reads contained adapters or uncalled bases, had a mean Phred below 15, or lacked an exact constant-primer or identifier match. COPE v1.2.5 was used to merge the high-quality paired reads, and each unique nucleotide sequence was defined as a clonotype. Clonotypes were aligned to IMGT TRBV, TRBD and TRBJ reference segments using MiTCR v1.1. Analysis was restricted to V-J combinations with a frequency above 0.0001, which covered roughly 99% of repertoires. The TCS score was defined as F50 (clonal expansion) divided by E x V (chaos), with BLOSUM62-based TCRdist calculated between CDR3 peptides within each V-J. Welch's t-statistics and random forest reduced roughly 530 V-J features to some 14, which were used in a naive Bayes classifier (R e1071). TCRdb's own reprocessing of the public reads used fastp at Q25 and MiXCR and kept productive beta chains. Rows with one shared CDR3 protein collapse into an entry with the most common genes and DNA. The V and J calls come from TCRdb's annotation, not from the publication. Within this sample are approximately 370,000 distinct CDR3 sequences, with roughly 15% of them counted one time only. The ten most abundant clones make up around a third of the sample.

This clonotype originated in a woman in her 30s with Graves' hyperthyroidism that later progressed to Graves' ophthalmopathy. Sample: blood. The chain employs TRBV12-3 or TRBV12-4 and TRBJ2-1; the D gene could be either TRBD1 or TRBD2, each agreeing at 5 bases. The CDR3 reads CASSLMGLGDEQFF. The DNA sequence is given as TGTGCCAGCAGTTTGATGGGGCTGGGGGATGAGCAGTTCTTC.